The entry below gives a single T cell receptor beta chain sequence along with its context. Antigen specificity is unknown. As to time point: blood 2 weeks post-SBRT. Sample treatment: 15 Gy SBRT to primary tumor, nephrectomy 4 weeks later. Assay used: immunoSEQ multiplex PCR; TCRdb lists only in-frame clones, some missing. The table has some 58,000 clones, roughly four fifths seen once. This entry comes from a study of radiation and T cells in renal cell carcinoma. This CDR3 region has 17 residues. Trimming cost V 1 base and J 0 bases, with 14 bases left between them. Germline loops: CDR1 SGHRS, CDR2 YFSETQ. Study results and caveats: In blood, top tumor clones expanded by 2 weeks, shrinking by 4. Baseline intratumoral clonotype presence is unknown without pretreatment biopsies.

The TCR sequence derives from a man aged 55 to 70 with renal cell carcinoma. This sequence joins TRBV5-1 and TRBJ1-3; a weak D match, TRBD1 (6 bases). The starting material was blood, obtained from a patient whose treatment included radiotherapy and nephrectomy. The CDR3 DNA reads TGCGCCAGCAGCTTGTCCGGACAGACCTTCTCTGGAAACACCATATATTTT. Encoded protein: CASSLSGQTFSGNTIYF.